The 4 T cell receptor beta chains below were found in one sample sequenced in a study of blood T cell repertoires in COVID-19. The table came from immunoSEQ multiplex PCR; TCRdb's copy has only in-frame clones and leaves some out. Among about 95,000 clones listed, 84% were seen once. The source material was peripheral blood. The receptor source for this set is a human donor in a cohort sampled during active COVID-19.

The chain employs TRBV28 and TRBJ1-2; TRBD1 aligns across 7 bases. V lost 3 bases and J lost 4; bases outside the gene matches: 5. In germline, CDR1 is MDHEN, CDR2 SYDVKM. The CDR3 consists of 14 residues. CDR3 residues: CASSFPGQVYGYTF. The CDR3 nucleotides read TGTGCCAGCAGTTTCCCTGGACAGGTCTATGGCTACACCTTC.

The gene calls are TRBV7-9 and TRBJ1-1; tentatively, D is TRBD1 (5 bases). V lost 5 bases to trimming and J lost 1 base, with 17 bases between them. Germline values: CDR1 SEHNR, CDR2 FQNEAQ (reference sequence). The CDR3 has 16 amino acids. CDR3 protein: CASSPPGAGRNTEAFF. As DNA, the CDR3 is TGTGCCAGCAGCCCTCCCGGGGCGGGGAGGAACACTGAAGCTTTCTTT.

The CDR3 protein is CASSPGAGDTGELFF. As DNA, the CDR3 is TGTGCCAGCAGCCCAGGAGCGGGGGACACCGGGGAGCTGTTTTTT. The rearrangement uses TRBV6-2 or TRBV6-3 and TRBJ2-2, with 8 bases fitting TRBD2. V lost 6 bases and J lost 3; bases outside the gene matches: 6. The CDR3 consists of 15 residues. Germline V gene data show CDR1 as MNHEY and CDR2 as SVGEGT.

The V call is TRBV11-2, the J call TRBJ2-7; the D is unclear. Germline CDR1 SGHAT, CDR2 FQNNGV. This CDR3 spans 14 amino acids. Trimming pared 3 bases from V and 4 bases from J, leaving 13 bases between. The CDR3 coding sequence is TGTGCCAGCAGCTTCCAACTCGATGAATACGAGCAGTACTTC. It codes for CASSFQLDEYEQYF.